This T cell receptor (beta chain) was obtained from a study of blood T cells in healthy people across ages. This clonotype was seen a few times. One junction end does not reproduce the germline sequence, and a read error may be involved. Together with a sample-barcoded 5' primer, a J-beta primer mix was included in a second PCR lasting about 7 to 11 cycles. Using its own MiXCR run on the 5' RACE reads, TCRdb lists one record per CDR3 protein. The sample lists some 1,500,000 distinct CDR3 sequences; 42% were seen once. Germline CDR1 is WSHSY and CDR2 is SAAADI. The CDR3 spans 17 residues. The chain joins TRBV10-2 to TRBJ2-1; perhaps TRBD1 as D (8 bases). Sequenced input: blood. This clonotype originated in a woman aged 18-35 years in good health. The CDR3 sequence: CASISGQGGASYNEQFF. The CDR3 DNA is TGCGCCAGCATTTCAGGACAGGGAGGGGCTTCCTACAATGAACAGTTCTTC.